Below, one T cell receptor beta chain is given with its context. Its antigen is undetermined. Trimming removed 5 bases from V and 2 bases from J, with 12 bases in between. The germline CDR1 and CDR2 sequences are KGHSH and LQKENI. The length of the CDR3 is 14 residues. TCRdb keeps only in-frame clones here, not all; method: immunoSEQ multiplex PCR. The table lists about 110,000 clones, about 80% of them singletons. The entry originates in a study of T cell responses to AZD1222 COVID-19 vaccine. Study results and limitations: Spike-specific TCR breadth and depth grew following two AZD1222 doses. Nearly half of unique spike-specific TCRs reportedly avoided B.1.351 and B.1.1.7 mutated regions. Donors were largely white British and mainly female; clonal diversity was possibly underestimated.

The receptor's source is an adult in good health. The sequencing used peripheral blood, collected on day 0 of AZD1222 vaccination. The chain uses TRBV18 and TRBJ1-2, with D unresolved. The CDR3 coding sequence is TGTGCCAGCTCAATACAAGGGCTCAACTATGGCTACACCTTC. This sequence encodes CASSIQGLNYGYTF. The entire variable domain, with the rest obtained from reference TRBV18 and TRBJ1-2, is as follows: NAGVMQNPRHLVRRRGQEARLRCSPMKGHSHVYWYRQLPEEGLKFMVYLQKENIIDESGMPKERFSAEFPKEGPSILRIQQVVRGDSAAYFCASSIQGLNYGYTFGSGTRLTVV.